The sequence of this T cell receptor beta chain was determined in a study of blood T cell repertoires in COVID-19. Overall study context: The samples span acute and convalescent COVID-19 from the United States, Italy and Spain. PBMCs, B-cell-depleted T cells, or T cells were the source of the cDNA or gDNA that made up the material.

This clone was observed a few times. This CDR3 has 15 residues. Trimming stripped 2 bases from V and 0 bases from J, with 11 bases between. Per the germline V gene, CDR1 is SGHAT and CDR2 is FQDESV (reference sequence). In the authors' workflow: Estimation of nucleated cell counts was performed using reference gene primer amplification. Clones were read by immunoSEQ multiplex PCR, and TCRdb kept only the in-frame ones, dropping some. V, J and clone size are those of that table, while D and trimming were read from the DNA. The table has roughly 63,000 clones, 74% seen once. This sequence joins TRBV11-1 and TRBJ2-7; D is possibly TRBD2 (6 bases). Sequencing used peripheral blood. The TCR sequence derives from a woman of 80 years or more with acute or convalescent COVID-19. CDR3 sequence: CASSLRASASYEQYF. Here the CDR3 DNA reads TGTGCCAGCAGCTTAAGGGCTAGCGCCTCCTACGAGCAGTACTTC.